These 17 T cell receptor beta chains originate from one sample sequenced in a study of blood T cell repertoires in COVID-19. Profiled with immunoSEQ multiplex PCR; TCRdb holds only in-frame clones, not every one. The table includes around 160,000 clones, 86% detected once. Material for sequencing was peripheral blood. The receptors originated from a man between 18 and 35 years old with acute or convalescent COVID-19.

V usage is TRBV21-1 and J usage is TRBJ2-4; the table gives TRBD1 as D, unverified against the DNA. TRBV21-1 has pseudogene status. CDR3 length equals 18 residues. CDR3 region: CASSNFRTAPLAKNIQYF. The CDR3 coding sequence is TGTGCCAGCAGCAATTTCAGGACAGCCCCTCTGGCCAAAAACATTCAGTACTTC.

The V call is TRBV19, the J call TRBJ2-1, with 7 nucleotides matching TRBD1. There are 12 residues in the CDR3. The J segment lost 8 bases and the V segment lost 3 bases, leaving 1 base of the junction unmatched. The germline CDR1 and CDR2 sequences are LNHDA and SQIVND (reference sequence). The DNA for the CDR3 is TGTGCCAGTAGTATCACAGGGGATGAGCAGTTCTTC. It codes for CASSITGDEQFF. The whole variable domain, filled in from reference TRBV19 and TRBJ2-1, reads DGGITQSPKYLFRKEGQNVTLSCEQNLNHDAMYWYRQDPGQGLRLIYYSQIVNDFQKGDIAEGYSVSREKKESFPLTVTSAQKNPTAFYLCASSITGDEQFFGPGTRLTVL.

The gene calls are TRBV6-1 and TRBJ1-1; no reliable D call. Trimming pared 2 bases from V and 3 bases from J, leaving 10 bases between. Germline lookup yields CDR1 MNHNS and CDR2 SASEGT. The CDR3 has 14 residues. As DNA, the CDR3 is TGTGCCAGCAGTGAACGGACTGGGGACACTGAAGCTTTCTTT. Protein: CASSERTGDTEAFF.

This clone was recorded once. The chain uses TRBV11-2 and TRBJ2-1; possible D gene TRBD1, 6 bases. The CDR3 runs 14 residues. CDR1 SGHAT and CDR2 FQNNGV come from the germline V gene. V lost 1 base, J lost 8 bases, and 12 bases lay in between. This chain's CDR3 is CASSLGTATDEQFF. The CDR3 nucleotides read TGTGCCAGCAGCTTAGGGACAGCCACCGATGAGCAGTTCTTC.

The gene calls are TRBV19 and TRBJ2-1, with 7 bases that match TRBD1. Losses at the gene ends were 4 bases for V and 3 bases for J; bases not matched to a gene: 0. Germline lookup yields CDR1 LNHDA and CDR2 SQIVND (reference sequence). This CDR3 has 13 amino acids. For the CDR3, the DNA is TGTGCCAGTAGTACAGGGGGCTACAATGAGCAGTTCTTC. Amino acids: CASSTGGYNEQFF.

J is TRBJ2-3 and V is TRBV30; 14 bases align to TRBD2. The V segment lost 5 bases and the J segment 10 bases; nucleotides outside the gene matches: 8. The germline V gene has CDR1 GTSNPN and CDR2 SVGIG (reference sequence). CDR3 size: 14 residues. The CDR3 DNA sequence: TGTGCCTGGGACGCCGGGACTAGCGGGGGTTCGCAGTATTTT. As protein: CAWDAGTSGGSQYF.

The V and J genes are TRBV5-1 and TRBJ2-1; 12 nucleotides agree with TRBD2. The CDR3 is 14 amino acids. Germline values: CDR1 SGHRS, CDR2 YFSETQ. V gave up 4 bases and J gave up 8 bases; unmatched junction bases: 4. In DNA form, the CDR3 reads TGCGCCAGCAGCCTAGCGGGGGGGCCAGATGAGCAGTTCTTC. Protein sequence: CASSLAGGPDEQFF.

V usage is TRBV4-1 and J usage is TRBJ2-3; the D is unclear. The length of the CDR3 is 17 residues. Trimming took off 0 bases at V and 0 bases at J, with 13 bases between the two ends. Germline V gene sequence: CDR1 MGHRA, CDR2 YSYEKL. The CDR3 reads CASSQDLAAKSTDTQYF. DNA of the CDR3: TGCGCCAGCAGCCAAGATTTGGCCGCCAAAAGCACAGATACGCAGTATTTT.

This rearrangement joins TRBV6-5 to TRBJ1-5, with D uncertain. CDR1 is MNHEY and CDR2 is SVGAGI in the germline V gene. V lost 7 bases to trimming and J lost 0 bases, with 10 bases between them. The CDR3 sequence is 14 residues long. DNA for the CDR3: TGTGCCAGCAAAGATACCTATAGCAATCAGCCCCAGCATTTT. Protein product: CASKDTYSNQPQHF.

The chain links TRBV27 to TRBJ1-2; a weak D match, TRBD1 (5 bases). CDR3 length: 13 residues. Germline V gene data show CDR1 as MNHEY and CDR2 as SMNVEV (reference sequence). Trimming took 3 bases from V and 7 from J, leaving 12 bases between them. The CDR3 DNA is TGTGCCAGCAGTTTTTCAGGGTCGAGTGGCTACACCTTC. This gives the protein CASSFSGSSGYTF.

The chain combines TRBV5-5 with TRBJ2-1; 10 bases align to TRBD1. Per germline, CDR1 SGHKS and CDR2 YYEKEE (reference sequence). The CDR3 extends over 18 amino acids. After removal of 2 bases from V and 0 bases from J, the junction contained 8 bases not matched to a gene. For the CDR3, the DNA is TGTGCCAGCAGCTTTGGACAGGGGGGTGGTAGCTCCTACAATGAGCAGTTCTTC. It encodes CASSFGQGGGSSYNEQFF.

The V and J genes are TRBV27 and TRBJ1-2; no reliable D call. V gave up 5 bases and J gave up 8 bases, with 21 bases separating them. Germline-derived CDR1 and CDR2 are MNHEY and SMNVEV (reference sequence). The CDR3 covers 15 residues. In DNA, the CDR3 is TGTGCCAGCAGTACCCTCCGGGATCGATCGGGAGGCTACACCTTC. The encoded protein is CASSTLRDRSGGYTF.

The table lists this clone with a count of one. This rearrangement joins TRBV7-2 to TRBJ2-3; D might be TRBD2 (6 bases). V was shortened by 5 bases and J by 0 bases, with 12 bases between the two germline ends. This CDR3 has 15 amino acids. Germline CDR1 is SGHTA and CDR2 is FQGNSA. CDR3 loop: CASSNKRASTDTQYF. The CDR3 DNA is TGTGCCAGCAGCAACAAGCGGGCTAGCACAGATACGCAGTATTTT.

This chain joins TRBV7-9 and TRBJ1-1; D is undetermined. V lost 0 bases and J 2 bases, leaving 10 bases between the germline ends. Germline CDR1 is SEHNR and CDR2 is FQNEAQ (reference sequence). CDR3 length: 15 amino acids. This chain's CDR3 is CASSLAVGRNTEAFF. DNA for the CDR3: TGTGCCAGCAGCTTAGCGGTGGGGAGAAACACTGAAGCTTTCTTT.

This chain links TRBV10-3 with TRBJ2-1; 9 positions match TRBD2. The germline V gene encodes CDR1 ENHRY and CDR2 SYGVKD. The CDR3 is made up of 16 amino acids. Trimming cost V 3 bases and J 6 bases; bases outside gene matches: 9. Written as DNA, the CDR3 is TGTGCCATCAGTGACCCCGCGCGGGGGGGAGTCAATGAGCAGTTCTTC. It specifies CAISDPARGGVNEQFF.

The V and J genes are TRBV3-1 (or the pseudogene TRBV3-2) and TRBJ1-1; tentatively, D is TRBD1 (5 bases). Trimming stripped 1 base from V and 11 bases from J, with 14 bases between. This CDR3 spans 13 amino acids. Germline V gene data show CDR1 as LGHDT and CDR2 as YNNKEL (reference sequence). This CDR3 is CASSQGTSLGAFF. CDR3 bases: TGTGCCAGCAGCCAAGGGACATCCCTTGGGGCTTTCTTT.

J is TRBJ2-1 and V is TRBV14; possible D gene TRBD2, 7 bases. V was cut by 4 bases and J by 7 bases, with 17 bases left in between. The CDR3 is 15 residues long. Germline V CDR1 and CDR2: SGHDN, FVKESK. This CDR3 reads CASSPRGGALNEQFF. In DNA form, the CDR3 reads TGTGCCAGCAGCCCTAGGGGGGGGGCCTTGAATGAGCAGTTCTTC.